Presented here are 21 T cell receptor beta chains from one specimen sequenced in a study of OX40 agonist ivuxolimab in advanced cancers. TCRdb keeps only in-frame clones here, not all; method: immunoSEQ multiplex PCR. The sample consists of roughly 80,000 clones, about 93% of them appearing once. The material was CD4+ or CD8+ T cells sorted from blood, obtained in a trial of the OX40 agonist ivuxolimab. The receptors here all came from an adult with an advanced solid tumor such as melanoma, head and neck, liver or kidney cancer.

The chain recombines TRBV25-1 with TRBJ1-5, with 7 bases lining up with TRBD1. The CDR3 loop spans 12 amino acids. Germline trimming cut 6 bases from V and 15 bases from J; bases unmatched to any gene: 11. CDR1 is MGHDK, CDR2 SYGVNS, per germline. The CDR3 spells CASRSEAGGRHF. In nucleotides, the CDR3 is TGTGCCAGCAGATCTGAGGCAGGGGGACGGCATTTT.

The chain employs TRBV9 and TRBJ2-2; weak D call: TRBD2 (6 bases). V was clipped by 3 bases and J by 6 bases, with 12 bases between them. Germline V gene data show CDR1 as SGDLS and CDR2 as YYNGEE. The CDR3 contains 14 residues. CDR3 region: CASSAPPSAGELFF. DNA for the CDR3: TGTGCCAGCAGCGCACCCCCTAGCGCCGGGGAGCTGTTTTTT. The whole variable domain, remainder taken from reference TRBV9 and TRBJ2-2, is DSGVTQTPKHLITATGQRVTLRCSPRSGDLSVYWYQQSLDQGLQFLIQYYNGEERAKGNILERFSAQQFPDLHSELNLSSLELGDSALYFCASSAPPSAGELFFGEGSRLTVL.

V is TRBV5-5 and J is TRBJ1-2; D remains ambiguous. This CDR3 spans 15 amino acids. Germline CDR1 is SGHKS and CDR2 is YYEKEE (reference sequence). V lost 3 bases and J 3 bases, leaving 15 bases between the germline ends. The CDR3 loop reads CASSSARGTYYGYTF. The CDR3 nucleotides read TGTGCCAGCAGCTCGGCCCGGGGAACCTACTATGGCTACACCTTC.

V gene TRBV19 combines with J gene TRBJ2-7; D is perhaps TRBD1 (6 bases). The CDR3 extends over 15 amino acids. The V end lost 6 bases, the J end lost 0 bases, and 15 bases lay between the germline ends. Looked up from germline, CDR1 is LNHDA and CDR2 is SQIVND (reference sequence). CDR3 in amino acids: CASSPTGTPSYEQYF. The CDR3 DNA is TGTGCCAGTAGCCCCACAGGGACCCCCTCCTACGAGCAGTACTTC.

The V and J genes are TRBV29-1 and TRBJ1-1, with 9 bases matching TRBD1. Germline V gene data show CDR1 as SQVTM and CDR2 as ANQGSEA. The V gene end was trimmed by 3 bases and the J gene end by 6 bases; junction bases not matched to a gene: 14. The CDR3 consists of 16 residues. CDR3 residues: CSVDGDRVAGGPEAFF. As DNA, the CDR3 is TGCAGCGTTGACGGGGACAGGGTGGCCGGGGGCCCTGAAGCTTTCTTT.

The V and J genes are TRBV2 and TRBJ1-1; D might be TRBD1 (5 bases). V was clipped by 6 bases and J by 2 bases, with 16 bases between them. This CDR3 contains 15 residues. CDR1 is SNHLY, CDR2 FYNNEI, per germline. The CDR3 region has the DNA TGTGCCAGCAGAGTTCGCAGGGTGCCCAACACTGAAGCTTTCTTT. This gives the protein CASRVRRVPNTEAFF.

As regards this clone: This sample includes further DNA sequences coding for the same CDR3. The genes are TRBV6-5 and TRBJ1-1; possible D gene TRBD1, 5 bases. Germline V gene lookup returns CDR1 MNHEY and CDR2 SVGAGI. The CDR3 is 14 residues long. Trimming cost V 0 bases and J 3 bases, with 8 bases left between them. Written as DNA, the CDR3 is TGTGCCAGCAGTTACTCGAGAGGGGACACTGAAGCTTTCTTT. Translating it yields CASSYSRGDTEAFF.

The J gene is TRBJ1-1, the V gene TRBV7-3, with no clear D. V shed 1 base and J shed 1 base, with 10 bases lying between them. Germline values: CDR1 SGHTA, CDR2 FQGTGA. The CDR3 is made up of 15 amino acids. In DNA form, the CDR3 reads TGTGCCAGCAGCTTAATGGGCACCGAGAACACTGAAGCTTTCTTT. The encoded protein is CASSLMGTENTEAFF.

V usage is TRBV28 and J usage is TRBJ2-7; 10 nucleotides agree with TRBD1. Germline V gives CDR1 MDHEN, CDR2 SYDVKM. The CDR3 consists of 13 residues. V lost 5 bases to trimming and J lost 3 bases; unmatched junction nucleotides: 1. Here the CDR3 DNA reads TGTGCCAGCAGTCGGGACAGGGGCTACGAGCAGTACTTC. Amino acid sequence: CASSRDRGYEQYF.

This chain links TRBV11-2 with TRBJ2-7, with a tentative D call TRBD2 (7 bases). This CDR3 region has 16 residues. V gave up 5 bases and J gave up 3 bases, with 20 bases separating them. CDR1 and CDR2 (germline): SGHAT, FQNNGV. The CDR3 region is CASSPEGGLVSYEQYF. The CDR3 DNA reads as TGTGCCAGCAGCCCCGAGGGGGGGCTCGTCAGCTACGAGCAGTACTTC.

The count of this clone is one. The chain joins TRBV27 to TRBJ1-2; tentatively, D is TRBD1 (5 bases). The CDR3 has 11 amino acids. The ends were cut back, 3 bases at V and 7 bases at J, with 6 bases in the middle. Per germline, CDR1 MNHEY and CDR2 SMNVEV (reference sequence). The chain's CDR3 is CASSFGGGYTF. CDR3 coding DNA: TGTGCCAGCAGTTTCGGGGGTGGCTACACCTTC.

The J gene is TRBJ2-1, the V gene TRBV9; D possibly matches TRBD1 or TRBD2 (5 bases each). The CDR3 is 13 amino acids. Germline CDR1 reads SGDLS; CDR2 reads YYNGEE. The germline V and J ends were trimmed by 0 bases and 8 bases, with 9 bases remaining between them. The CDR3 nucleotides read TGTGCCAGCAGCGTAGGGGACGACCATGAGCAGTTCTTC. Translated: CASSVGDDHEQFF.

V gene TRBV7-9 combines with J gene TRBJ2-7, with D tentatively TRBD1 (5 bases). The CDR3 is 13 residues long. The V end lost 3 bases, the J end lost 5 bases, and 11 bases lay between the germline ends. The V gene's germline CDR1 is SEHNR and CDR2 FQNEAQ (reference sequence). The CDR3 nucleotides read TGTGCCAGCAGCTTTCCAGGGCGGAACGAGCAGTACTTC. Translated: CASSFPGRNEQYF.

This chain uses TRBV7-8 with TRBJ1-2; 8 bases map to TRBD1. This CDR3 spans 15 amino acids. CDR1 is SGHVS, CDR2 FQNEAQ, per germline. With V trimmed by 1 base and J by 4 bases, 5 bases remained unmatched. CDR3 bases: TGTGCCAGCAGCTTAGTGGACAGGGACCTCTATGGCTACACCTTC. Encoded protein: CASSLVDRDLYGYTF.

The gene calls are TRBV7-2 and TRBJ1-2; no definite D call. The germline CDR1 and CDR2 sequences are SGHTA and FQGNSA. The V gene lost 1 base and the J gene lost 8 bases, with 8 bases spanning the gap. This CDR3 spans 12 amino acids. CDR3 region: CASSLGAPGYTF. CDR3 nucleotides: TGTGCCAGCAGCTTAGGGGCGCCAGGCTACACCTTC. The variable domain in full, completed from reference TRBV7-2 and TRBJ1-2, reads GAGVSQSPSNKVTEKGKDVELRCDPISGHTALYWYRQSLGQGLEFLIYFQGNSAPDKSGLPSDRFSAERTGGSVSTLTIQRTQQEDSAVYLCASSLGAPGYTFGSGTRLTVV.

This clone was detected only once. The V call is TRBV5-6, the J call TRBJ1-2; D not resolved. This CDR3 comprises 19 residues. Trimming stripped 2 bases from V and 0 bases from J, with 23 bases between. Germline assignment: CDR1 SGHDT and CDR2 YYEEEE. CDR3 in DNA: TGTGCCAGCAGCTTAAGAGGCCCAAAGTCTCCAATAGCTAACTATGGCTACACCTTC. It encodes CASSLRGPKSPIANYGYTF.

The chain combines TRBV5-4 with TRBJ2-7; TRBD1 matches 9 bases. Trimming at V came to 6 bases and at J to 5 bases, leaving 9 bases not matched to a gene. The length of the CDR3 is 14 residues. Germline V lookup: CDR1 SGHNT, CDR2 YYREEE (reference sequence). CDR3 sequence: CASMPGQGPHEQYF. The CDR3 nucleotides read TGTGCCAGCATGCCGGGACAGGGCCCCCACGAGCAGTACTTC.

The rearrangement joins TRBV27 to TRBJ2-7, with D hard to call. The ends were cut back, 2 bases at V and 3 bases at J, with 8 bases in the middle. CDR3 size: 13 residues. Germline CDR1 reads MNHEY; CDR2 reads SMNVEV (reference sequence). This chain's CDR3 is CASSLSPDYEQYF. The CDR3 DNA is TGTGCCAGCAGTTTAAGTCCCGACTACGAGCAGTACTTC.

The gene calls are TRBV27 and TRBJ2-1; TRBD1 might be the D (5 bases). This CDR3 comprises 15 residues. From germline, CDR1 is MNHEY and CDR2 SMNVEV (reference sequence). V was shortened by 3 bases and J by 8 bases, with 17 bases between the two germline ends. The CDR3 sequence is CASSFLDSTSYEQFF. CDR3 nucleotides: TGTGCCAGCAGTTTCCTCGACAGCACGTCCTATGAGCAGTTCTTC.

V gene TRBV6-1 combines with J gene TRBJ2-5; D gene ambiguous. V lost 1 base and J 5 bases, leaving 11 bases between the germline ends. Looked up from germline, CDR1 is MNHNS and CDR2 is SASEGT. The CDR3 is 14 amino acids. The CDR3: CASSEEVAYETQYF. CDR3 nucleotide sequence: TGTGCCAGCAGTGAAGAGGTAGCATATGAGACCCAGTACTTC.

The rearrangement links TRBV4-3 to TRBJ2-1; 9 bases line up with TRBD2. The CDR3 runs to 17 residues. With V trimmed by 2 bases and J by 1 base, 6 bases remained unmatched. CDR1 is LGHNA and CDR2 is YSLEER in the germline V gene. CDR3 residues: CASSQLIAGASYNEQFF. CDR3 nucleotide sequence: TGCGCCAGCAGCCAACTAATAGCGGGAGCATCCTACAATGAGCAGTTCTTC.